This T cell receptor beta chain came from a study of T-cell memory formation after mild COVID-19. The authors produced TCR alpha and TCR beta cDNA libraries with sample barcodes and UMIs by 5'RACE using constant-segment primers. From the 5' RACE reads, TCRdb called clonotypes with MiXCR, one entry per CDR3 protein. The sample includes around 510,000 distinct CDR3 sequences, about a fifth of them seen just once. The CDR3 runs 14 residues. Trimming took 5 bases from V and 5 from J; bases not matched to a gene: 4. Germline V lookup: CDR1 SGDLS, CDR2 YYNGEE. Study conclusions and caveats: Chiefly within CM and EM were the contracting CD4+ clones; CD8+ ones were within EMRA.

A few counts support this clonotype. The antigen remains unidentified. This sequence joins TRBV9 and TRBJ2-5; 12 nucleotides match TRBD2. Sequencing input: PBMCs or a T cell subset sorted from them (not recorded which). This clonotype originated in an adult woman who had mild COVID-19 (a few samples of this study predate the infection). Cell type and time point are not known. CDR3 sequence reads: CASSGLAGRETQYF. The CDR3, as DNA: TGTGCCAGCAGTGGACTAGCGGGGCGGGAGACCCAGTACTTC.